The clone carrying this T cell receptor beta chain was seen only a few times. The antigen is not known. With the read ending 3 residues before the CDR3 end, the germline J gene is used to fill in that end. The CDR3 totals 14 residues. Germline lookup yields CDR1 LNHDA and CDR2 SQIVND (reference sequence). V trimming: 3 bases; J trimming: 6 bases; junction bases outside the gene matches: 2. Diagnosis required reduced IgG, IgA and/or IgM with specific antibody deficiency. CVID subjects were around 16 female and just under 30 male, aged 9 to 64. The sample originates from a study of T cell clonality in common variable immunodeficiency. Some clones are missing from TCRdb's copy, which holds only in-frame ones; the method was immunoSEQ multiplex PCR. This sample comprises about 15,000 clones, none seen once only. Findings and caveats of the study: TCRbeta clonality was increased in CVID versus healthy controls. Fewer TCRbeta clones were shared among CVID subjects than controls. Fewer deletions and N-nucleotide insertions were reportedly seen in common variable immunodeficiency TCR beta sequences.

The sequenced sample consisted of peripheral blood mononuclear cells. This receptor was obtained from a human donor with common variable immunodeficiency. The chain is built from TRBV19 and TRBJ1-5; 10 bases agree with TRBD1. CDR3 protein: CASSMTGGRQPQHF. The CDR3 bases that were read are TGTGCCAGTAGTATGACAGGGGGCCGTCAGCCC.